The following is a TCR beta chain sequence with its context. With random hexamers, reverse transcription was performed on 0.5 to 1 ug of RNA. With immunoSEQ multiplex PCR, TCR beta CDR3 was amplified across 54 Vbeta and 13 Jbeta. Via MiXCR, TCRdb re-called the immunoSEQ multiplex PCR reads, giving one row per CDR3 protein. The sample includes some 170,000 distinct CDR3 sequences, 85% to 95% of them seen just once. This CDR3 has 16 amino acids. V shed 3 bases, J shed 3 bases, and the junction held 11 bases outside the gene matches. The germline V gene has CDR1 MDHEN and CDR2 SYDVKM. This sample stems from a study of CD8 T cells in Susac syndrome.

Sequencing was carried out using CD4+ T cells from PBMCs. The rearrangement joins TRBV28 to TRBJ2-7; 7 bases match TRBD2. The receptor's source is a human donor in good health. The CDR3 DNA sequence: TGTGCCAGCAGTTTCCCCCCCGGGGGAGGGTTCTACGAGCAGTACTTC. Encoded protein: CASSFPPGGGFYEQYF.